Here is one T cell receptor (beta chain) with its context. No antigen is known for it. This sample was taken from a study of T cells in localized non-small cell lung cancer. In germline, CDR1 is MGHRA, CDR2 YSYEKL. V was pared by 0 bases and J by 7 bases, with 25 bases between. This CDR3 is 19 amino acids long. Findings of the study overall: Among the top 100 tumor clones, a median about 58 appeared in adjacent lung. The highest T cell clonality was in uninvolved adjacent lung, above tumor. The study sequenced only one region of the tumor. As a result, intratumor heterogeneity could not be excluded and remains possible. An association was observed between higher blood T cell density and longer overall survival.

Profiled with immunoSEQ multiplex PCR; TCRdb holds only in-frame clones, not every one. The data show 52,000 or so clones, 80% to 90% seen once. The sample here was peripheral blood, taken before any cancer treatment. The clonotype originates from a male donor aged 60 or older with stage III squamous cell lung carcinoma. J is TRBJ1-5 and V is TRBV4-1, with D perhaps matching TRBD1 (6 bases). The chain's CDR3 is CASSQDKLGRGRRYQPQHF. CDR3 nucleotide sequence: TGCGCCAGCAGCCAAGATAAGCTCGGTCGGGGGCGCCGGTACCAGCCCCAGCATTTT.